The source of this T cell receptor beta chain is a study of T cells in Graves' hyperthyroidism and ophthalmopathy. Looking at the study overall: Any treatment followed the collection of peripheral blood at initial diagnosis.

This clonotype was seen ten or more times. Stability of Graves' hyperthyroidism was defined as absent ophthalmopathy progression within 18 months. Clinicians diagnosed patients from clinical symptoms, serum thyroxine and TRAb, thyroid ultrasound and orbital computed tomography. CDR3 length equals 14 residues. Germline lookup yields CDR1 LGHDT and CDR2 YNNKEL (reference sequence). J lost 5 bases, V lost 4 bases, and 5 bases had no gene match. Amplified TCR beta CDR3 regions came from RNA transcripts. HTBI primers were employed in a first-round RT-PCR of the TCR CDR3. TCRdb processed the multiplex PCR reads anew with MiXCR; each CDR3 protein has one entry. This sample has 250,000 to 300,000 distinct CDR3 sequences, with around 15% found just once.

The receptor comes from a woman aged 40 to 50 with Graves' hyperthyroidism. This chain joins TRBV3-1 and TRBJ1-2, with 9 bases matching TRBD1. The sequencing input was blood. In DNA form, the CDR3 reads TGTGCCAGCAGCCGCGACAGGGGGGCTTATGGCTACACCTTC. It is translated as CASSRDRGAYGYTF.